Listed below are T cell receptor beta chains from one sample, sequenced in a study of cytomegalovirus exposure and HLA in healthy donors. Data came from immunoSEQ multiplex PCR; TCRdb stores just in-frame clones and leaves some out. The sample has around 150,000 clones, around 80% seen once. Material for sequencing was PBMCs. The receptors here all came from a woman between 18 and 29 years old in good health and CMV-seronegative. CDR3s include the opening cysteine and the closing phenylalanine or tryptophan. The D gene is left open where the match is weak. Expanded clones are given a class, and other clones once, few, many or no size at all.

CASSEEAGGGNQPQHF | TGTGCCAGCAGTGAAGAGGCAGGGGGTGGCAATCAGCCCCAGCATTTT | - | TRBD1 | TRBJ1-5 | TRBV6-4
CASSLSVAGGPDVDTQYF | TGCGCCAGCAGCTTGTCGGTAGCGGGGGGCCCTGATGTGGATACGCAGTATTTT | - | TRBD2 | TRBJ2-3 | TRBV5-1
CASSYSFQNEAFF | TGTGCCAGCAGTTACTCGTTTCAGAATGAAGCTTTCTTT | - | - | TRBJ1-1 | TRBV6-6
CAILRNTEAFF | TGTGCCATCCTTCGGAACACTGAAGCTTTCTTT | few | - | TRBJ1-1 | TRBV6-1
CASSLKRGGSYEQYF | TGTGCCAGCAGCTTAAAGCGGGGGGGCTCCTACGAGCAGTACTTC | - | TRBD2 | TRBJ2-7 | TRBV11-3
CASSLARTGVLGANVLTF | TGTGCCAGCAGCTTAGCTCGGACAGGGGTGTTAGGGGCCAACGTCCTGACTTTC | few | TRBD1 | TRBJ2-6 | TRBV7-9
CASSDTRVETQYF | TGTGCCAGCAGTGATACCAGGGTTGAGACCCAGTACTTC | - | - | TRBJ2-5 | TRBV25-1
CASSQEDRGQEKLFF | TGCGCCAGCAGCCAAGAGGACAGGGGCCAGGAAAAACTGTTTTTT | - | TRBD1 | TRBJ1-4 | TRBV4-1
CASSPPGEAGNTIYF | TGTGCCAGCTCACCACCGGGGGAGGCTGGAAACACCATATATTTT | - | - | TRBJ1-3 | TRBV18
CASSRTGTDSNQPQHF | TGCGCCAGCAGCCGGACCGGGACAGATAGCAATCAGCCCCAGCATTTT | - | TRBD1 | TRBJ1-5 | TRBV4-1
CASSGLAGQETQYF | TGTGCCAGCAGTGGACTAGCGGGGCAAGAGACCCAGTACTTC | - | TRBD2 | TRBJ2-5 | TRBV6-5
CASSPPMGATDTQYF | TGTGCCAGCTCACCACCGATGGGGGCGACAGATACGCAGTATTTT | - | - | TRBJ2-3 | TRBV18
CASSILRGQPQHF | TGTGCCAGTAGTATCCTAAGGGGTCAGCCCCAGCATTTT | - | - | TRBJ1-5 | TRBV19
CASSQQTGLAFYEQFF | TGCGCCAGCAGCCAACAGACGGGACTAGCGTTCTATGAGCAGTTCTTC | - | TRBD2 | TRBJ2-1 | TRBV4-1
CASSLGGRGNTQYF | TGTGCCAGCAGTTTAGGAGGGAGAGGAAATACGCAGTATTTT | - | - | TRBJ2-3 | TRBV28
CASSYGTGSSYNEQFF | TGCGCCAGCAGCTATGGGACAGGGAGCTCCTACAATGAGCAGTTCTTC | - | TRBD1 | TRBJ2-1 | TRBV5-1
CASRLEGHTGELFF | TGTGCCAGCAGGTTGGAGGGTCACACCGGGGAGCTGTTTTTT | once | - | TRBJ2-2 | TRBV2
CASSAGGKAGELFF | TGTGCCAGCAGTGCGGGGGGGAAAGCCGGGGAGCTGTTTTTT | - | TRBD2 | TRBJ2-2 | TRBV6-5
CASSLEDGENTEAFF | TGTGCCAGCAGCTTAGAAGACGGGGAGAACACTGAAGCTTTCTTT | - | - | TRBJ1-1 | TRBV11-1
CATSRGGRSETYEQYF | TGTGCCACCAGCAGAGGGGGGCGGAGTGAGACCTACGAGCAGTACTTC | - | - | TRBJ2-7 | TRBV15